The T cell receptor beta chain described here comes from a study of OX40 agonist ivuxolimab in advanced cancers. In the study overall: An agonistic anti-OX40 (CD134) antibody, ivuxolimab, was used to treat the patients. It was permissible to have had prior anti-PD-1, anti-PD-L1 or anti-CTLA-4 therapy, and 40% had some. Ivuxolimab was delivered to patients intravenously every 2 weeks at doses spanning 0.01 to 10 mg/kg.

V shed 2 bases and J shed 2 bases, with 10 bases lying between them. The CDR3 length is 14 residues. CDR1 and CDR2 from the germline V gene are SGHRS and YFSETQ. No patient had autoimmune disease or received systemic immunosuppression. The assay was immunoSEQ multiplex PCR, and TCRdb's table has in-frame clones only and misses some. The data contain about 100,000 clones, 90% of them singletons. This sample comprised CD4+ or CD8+ T cells sorted from blood, obtained in a trial of the OX40 agonist ivuxolimab. The clonotype was recovered from an adult with an advanced solid tumor such as melanoma, head and neck, liver or kidney cancer. The gene calls are TRBV5-1 and TRBJ1-1; D perhaps matches TRBD1 (5 bases). CDR3 sequence: CASSFTGPNTEAFF. In nucleotides, the CDR3 is TGCGCCAGCAGCTTCACGGGGCCTAACACTGAAGCTTTCTTT.